This T cell receptor (beta chain) comes out of a study of OX40 agonist ivuxolimab in advanced cancers. Across the study: It was ivuxolimab, an agonistic anti-OX40 (CD134) antibody, that patients were treated with.

The count of this clone is one. Profiling relied on immunoSEQ multiplex PCR, and the TCRdb table lists in-frame clones only, not all of them. The data show approximately 76,000 clones, around 90% seen once. This sequence was found in an adult with an advanced solid tumor such as melanoma, head and neck, liver or kidney cancer. The sequencing used CD4+ or CD8+ T cells sorted from blood, collected in a trial of the OX40 agonist ivuxolimab.

The CDR3 region has the DNA TGTGCCAGTAGTTTTACGGACAGGGTTGAGCAGTTCTTC. Translation gives CASSFTDRVEQFF. The chain combines TRBV19 with TRBJ2-1; TRBD1 matches 8 bases. Germline loops: CDR1 LNHDA, CDR2 SQIVND (reference sequence). The CDR3 loop spans 13 amino acids. J lost 9 bases, V lost 5 bases, and 6 bases had no gene match.